This TCR beta chain originates from a study of technical replicates of blood from a handful of donors. TCRdb's table, derived via immunoSEQ multiplex PCR, lists solely in-frame clones and lacks some. The sample lists around 62,000 clones, under 98% occurring once. The sequenced material came from T cells isolated from PBMCs. This sequence was found in a human donor in good health.

CDR3 amino acids: CASRRTDYSNQPQHF. CDR3 nucleotides: TGTGCCAGCAGGCGGACAGACTATAGCAATCAGCCCCAGCATTTT. This rearrangement joins TRBV27 to TRBJ1-5; possibly TRBD1 for D (6 bases). The CDR3 runs to 15 residues. In germline, CDR1 is MNHEY, CDR2 SMNVEV (reference sequence). V was cut by 6 bases and J by 0 bases, with 12 bases left in between.